This T cell receptor beta chain was recovered during a study of cytomegalovirus exposure and HLA in healthy donors. Study-wide results and caveats: Investigators reported more than 150 TCR beta chains as tied to cytomegalovirus.

CDR1 is MGHRA and CDR2 is YSYEKL in the germline V gene. The CDR3 covers 16 residues. Trimming at V came to 0 bases and at J to 4 bases, leaving 2 bases not matched to a gene. As to this clone: Antigen: not known. Other DNA sequences from this sample encode an identical CDR3 as well.

Measured with immunoSEQ multiplex PCR; TCRdb has only the in-frame clones, and not every one. Of more than 200,000 clones in the sample, roughly 88% were seen once. The study drew the donors from its roughly 130-subject validation cohort, separate from the roughly 700-subject first cohort. This receptor was identified in a woman aged 25 to 45 in good health and CMV-seronegative. Sequenced: PBMCs. The chain couples TRBV4-1 to TRBJ1-5; 11 bases fit TRBD1. This CDR3 reads CASSQDGTGGNQPQHF. The CDR3 DNA is TGCGCCAGCAGCCAAGATGGGACAGGGGGTAATCAGCCCCAGCATTTT.